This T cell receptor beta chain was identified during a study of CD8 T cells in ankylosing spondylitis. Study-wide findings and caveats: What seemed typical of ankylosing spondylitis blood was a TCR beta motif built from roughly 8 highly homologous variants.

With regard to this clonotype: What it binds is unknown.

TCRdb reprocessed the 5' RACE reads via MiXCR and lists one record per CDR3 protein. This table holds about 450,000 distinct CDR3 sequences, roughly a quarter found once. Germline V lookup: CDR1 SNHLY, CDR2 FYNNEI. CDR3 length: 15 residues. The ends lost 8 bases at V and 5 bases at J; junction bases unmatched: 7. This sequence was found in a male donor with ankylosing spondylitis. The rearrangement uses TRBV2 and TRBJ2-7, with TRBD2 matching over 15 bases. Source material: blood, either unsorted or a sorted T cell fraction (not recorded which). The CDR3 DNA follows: TGTGCCAGCTTGCTCGGACTAGCGGGAGGGAACGAGCAGTACTTC. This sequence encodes CASLLGLAGGNEQYF.